This is a list of T cell receptor beta chains from one sample in a study of T cells in Graves' hyperthyroidism and ophthalmopathy. TCRdb passed the multiplex PCR reads through MiXCR, listing each CDR3 protein once. The table shows approximately 430,000 distinct CDR3 sequences, with roughly 14% occurring only once. Sequenced material: blood. The source is a young man with Graves' ophthalmopathy. Both conserved end residues are part of each CDR3. The D gene is left open where the match is weak. Rows give clone size only sometimes, using once, few, many, or a class for an expanded clone.

TRBJ1-3 . . 15 TRBV5-1 CASSGTGSSGNTIYF TGCGCCAGCAGCGGTACAGGGAGTAGTGGAAACACCATATATTTT
TRBJ2-7 . few 16 TRBV4-1 CASSQMRGSYVYEQYF TGCGCCAGCAGCCAAATGCGGGGTTCTTATGTTTACGAGCAGTACTTC
TRBJ2-7 TRBD1 many 14 TRBV27 CASGKQGFEYEQYF TGTGCCAGCGGTAAACAGGGGTTCGAGTACGAGCAGTACTTC
TRBJ2-5 . . 15 TRBV5-1 CASSLFGTPEETQYF TGCGCCAGCAGCCTATTCGGGACCCCCGAAGAGACCCAGTACTTC
TRBJ1-1 . many 15 TRBV7-8 CASRLKTASNTEAFF TGTGCCAGCAGACTTAAAACGGCCTCGAACACTGAAGCTTTCTTT
TRBJ2-2 . . 14 TRBV10-3 CATVEGPDTGELFF TGTGCCACAGTGGAGGGGCCGGACACCGGGGAGCTGTTTTTT
TRBJ1-6 TRBD1 few 14 TRBV2 CASGGQDYNSPLHF TGTGCCAGCGGGGGACAGGACTATAATTCACCCCTCCACTTT
TRBJ2-5 . many 13 TRBV30 CAWSEGNQETQYF TGTGCCTGGAGTGAAGGCAACCAAGAGACCCAGTACTTC
TRBJ2-1 . many 14 TRBV15 CATKNRDNYNEQFF TGTGCCACCAAAAACAGGGACAACTACAATGAGCAGTTCTTC
TRBJ2-3 . few 12 TRBV19 CASKVGADTQYF TGTGCCAGTAAGGTGGGAGCAGATACGCAGTATTTT
TRBJ2-7 . many 14 TRBV28 CASSLSRPNYEQYF TGTGCCAGCAGTTTGTCCCGCCCGAACTACGAGCAGTACTTC
TRBJ1-1 . . 15 TRBV6-1 CASIPAGVSNTEAFF TGTGCCAGCATTCCGGCGGGGGTCTCGAACACTGAAGCTTTCTTT